The entry below describes one T cell receptor (beta chain). The entry originates in a study of identical twins. TCRdb analysed the 5' RACE reads with MiXCR anew, one entry per CDR3 protein. The table records about 490,000 distinct CDR3 sequences, 15% of them present only once. These data also formed part of another study, on yellow fever vaccine responses in identical twins.

Sequencing input: CD4+ T cells sorted from blood. The receptor comes from a woman between 18 and 29 years old in good health.

This CDR3 is CSAQGANAKYNEQFF. The CDR3 coding sequence is TGCAGTGCCCAGGGGGCCAACGCTAAATACAATGAGCAGTTCTTC. The V gene is TRBV20-1, the J gene TRBJ2-1; 8 bases line up with TRBD1. The germline CDR1 and CDR2 sequences are DFQATT and SNEGSKA (reference sequence). CDR3 length equals 15 residues. The J segment lost 4 bases and the V segment lost 6 bases, leaving 11 bases of the junction unmatched.